These 10 T cell receptor beta chains came from one sample sequenced in a study of neurological immune-mediated disorders. TCRdb re-analysed the 5' RACE reads in MiXCR, keeping a single row per CDR3 protein. There are 80,000 to 100,000 distinct CDR3 sequences in the sample; 4.5% to 7.5% occur only once, and roughly 7.9% lies in the top ten. The time point was: longitudinal time-point 2. Sequences were obtained from PBMCs. These receptor sequences come from a woman aged 60 to 75 with multiple sclerosis.

This clonotype was seen ten or more times. The V call is TRBV5-6, the J call TRBJ1-2, with 7 bases aligning to TRBD1. Germline values: CDR1 SGHDT, CDR2 YYEEEE. This CDR3 has 16 amino acids. V lost 3 bases to trimming and J lost 4 bases; unmatched junction nucleotides: 12. CDR3 sequence (DNA): TGTGCCAGCAGCTCGAAACAGACAGGGACCACCTATGGCTACACCTTC. Protein product: CASSSKQTGTTYGYTF.

This clonotype showed up many times. The V call is TRBV14, the J call TRBJ2-7; D is undetermined. CDR3 length: 15 residues. The ends were cut back, 0 bases at V and 5 bases at J, with 14 bases in the middle. CDR1 is SGHDN and CDR2 is FVKESK in the germline V gene. DNA of the CDR3: TGTGCCAGCAGCCAAGATGAGCCCCTGCGGAACGAGCAGTACTTC. This codes for CASSQDEPLRNEQYF.

This clonotype was recorded at least ten times. The genes are TRBV2 and TRBJ2-1; D remains unclear. This CDR3 has 12 amino acids. Trimming took 7 bases from V and 5 from J, leaving 9 bases between them. Germline CDR1 and CDR2: SNHLY and FYNNEI. This CDR3 reads CASKQDNNEQFF. CDR3 in DNA: TGTGCCAGCAAGCAGGATAACAATGAGCAGTTCTTC.

This clonotype was detected many times. This chain links TRBV12-3 or TRBV12-4 with TRBJ1-5, with TRBD1 matching 7 bases. The CDR3 is made up of 13 amino acids. With 8 bases clipped from V and 4 bases from J, the junction kept 5 bases outside the gene matches. The CDR3 spells CASRTGLNQPQHF. CDR3 sequence (DNA): TGTGCCAGCCGGACAGGTCTAAATCAGCCCCAGCATTTT.

This clonotype was counted at least ten times. The CDR3 loop reads CASSLLARGAQETQYF. Written as DNA, the CDR3 is TGCGCCAGCAGCTTGTTGGCAAGGGGGGCCCAAGAGACCCAGTACTTC. The chain combines TRBV5-1 with TRBJ2-5, with D perhaps matching TRBD1 or TRBD2 (6 bases each). Germline V gene lookup returns CDR1 SGHRS and CDR2 YFSETQ. Trimming shortened V by 1 base and J by 1 base, and 14 bases separated the two germline ends. This CDR3 contains 16 residues.

This clonotype was seen at least ten times. The rearrangement links TRBV5-1 to TRBJ2-7, with D uncertain. CDR3 length: 13 residues. CDR1 SGHRS and CDR2 YFSETQ come from the germline V gene. V gave up 1 base and J gave up 0 bases, with 5 bases separating them. This CDR3 reads CASSLHSSYEQYF. The CDR3 nucleotides are TGCGCCAGCAGCTTGCATAGCTCCTACGAGCAGTACTTC.

This clonotype was seen repeatedly, ten times or more. CDR3 DNA: TGTGCCAGCAGCCCGTCTGCGGTGAACTATGGCTACACCTTC. It specifies CASSPSAVNYGYTF. The J gene is TRBJ1-2, the V gene TRBV7-9; D remains ambiguous. Germline V CDR1 and CDR2: SEHNR, FQNEAQ (reference sequence). V lost 5 bases and J 2 bases, leaving 12 bases between the germline ends. The CDR3 is 14 residues long.

This clonotype has a count of ten or more. The chain carries TRBV18 and TRBJ1-3; TRBD1 aligns across 11 bases. There are 16 residues in the CDR3. CDR1 and CDR2 from the germline V gene are KGHSH and LQKENI. J was trimmed by 7 bases and V by 0 bases; bases with no gene match: 5. The CDR3 bases are TGTGCCAGCTCACCACCCGGACAGGGGGCCCCGAACACCATATATTTT. Translating gives CASSPPGQGAPNTIYF.

This clonotype was counted many times. The genes are TRBV3-1 and TRBJ1-5; D uncertain. V was trimmed by 1 base and J by 4 bases, leaving 17 bases between them. The CDR3 covers 17 residues. CDR1 and CDR2 (germline): LGHDT, YNNKEL (reference sequence). The CDR3: CASSQVGGTASNQPQHF. The CDR3 DNA is TGTGCCAGCAGCCAAGTCGGTGGTACAGCTTCTAATCAGCCCCAGCATTTT.

The chain is built from TRBV3-1 and TRBJ2-2, with no clear D. The CDR3 totals 12 residues. The V gene lost 8 bases and the J gene lost 2 bases, with 6 bases spanning the gap. Germline V CDR1 and CDR2: LGHDT, YNNKEL (reference sequence). Written as DNA, the CDR3 is TGTGCCAGCCTGGGAAACACCGGGGAGCTGTTTTTT. Residues: CASLGNTGELFF.